These 26 T cell receptor beta chains were sequenced from one sample in a study of T cell responses to AZD1222 COVID-19 vaccine. Profiled with immunoSEQ multiplex PCR; TCRdb holds only in-frame clones, not every one. Among about 180,000 clones, 70% to 90% were seen once, and the ten largest hold 7.7%. The starting material was peripheral blood, obtained on day 0 of AZD1222 vaccination. All receptors derive from an adult in good health.

This clone has only one observation. The chain couples TRBV27 to TRBJ2-7; TRBD2 aligns across 13 bases. CDR3 length equals 16 residues. Germline V gene lookup returns CDR1 MNHEY and CDR2 SMNVEV (reference sequence). V lost 6 bases to trimming and J lost 5 bases; unmatched junction nucleotides: 10. DNA for the CDR3: TGTGCCAGCAGGGAACTAGCGGGGGGGCCGTCCGACGAGCAGTACTTC. Residues: CASRELAGGPSDEQYF.

The gene calls are TRBV7-9 and TRBJ2-7; either TRBD1 or TRBD2 may fit D (6 bases each). The CDR3 totals 15 residues. CDR1 is SEHNR and CDR2 is FQNEAQ in the germline V gene (reference sequence). Trimming removed 5 bases from V and 3 bases from J, with 17 bases in between. CDR3 sequence reads: CASSPKVQGLYEQYF. CDR3 sequence (DNA): TGTGCCAGCAGCCCGAAAGTACAGGGACTCTACGAGCAGTACTTC.

This sequence joins TRBV7-2 and TRBJ2-1; 8 bases match TRBD1. The germline gives CDR1 SGHTA, CDR2 FQGNSA. The CDR3 loop spans 14 amino acids. The ends lost 5 bases at V and 9 bases at J; junction bases unmatched: 9. The CDR3: CASSRDRRVGEQFF. CDR3 DNA sequence: TGTGCCAGCAGCCGGGACAGGCGAGTTGGTGAGCAGTTCTTC.

The chain has TRBV6-5 and TRBJ2-1; TRBD2 matches at 9 bases. There are 14 residues in the CDR3. V trimming: 2 bases; J trimming: 7 bases; junction bases outside the gene matches: 3. Looked up from germline, CDR1 is MNHEY and CDR2 is SVGAGI. CDR3 region: CASSYSGGMNEQFF. Written as DNA, the CDR3 is TGTGCCAGCAGTTACAGCGGGGGGATGAATGAGCAGTTCTTC.

The chain uses TRBV5-1 and TRBJ2-1, with TRBD2 matching 11 bases. Looked up from germline, CDR1 is SGHRS and CDR2 is YFSETQ. V was pared by 0 bases and J by 8 bases, with 13 bases of the junction left unmatched. There are 18 residues in the CDR3. CDR3 amino acids: CASSLASGGITGGDEQFF. CDR3 nucleotide sequence: TGCGCCAGCAGCTTGGCTAGCGGGGGGATTACAGGGGGCGATGAGCAGTTCTTC.

The chain uses TRBV6-5 and TRBJ2-7; D ambiguous. Germline V CDR1 and CDR2: MNHEY, SVGAGI. Deletions cut 7 bases from V and 2 bases from J, with 6 bases between. The CDR3 has 11 amino acids. CDR3 DNA: TGTGCCAGCACCCCCGCCTACGAGCAGTACTTC. This translates into CASTPAYEQYF.

The J gene is TRBJ1-3, the V gene TRBV6-2 or TRBV6-3; unclear D gene. With 3 bases removed from V and 1 base from J, the gap between germline ends came to 7 bases. The germline V gene encodes CDR1 MNHEY and CDR2 SVGEGT. This CDR3 spans 14 amino acids. The CDR3 protein is CASSYRGSGNTIYF. CDR3 DNA: TGTGCCAGCAGTTATCGGGGATCTGGAAACACCATATATTTT.

The chain carries TRBV6-5 and TRBJ1-5; 7 bases match TRBD1. V was pared by 6 bases and J by 6 bases, with 8 bases of the junction left unmatched. The CDR3 is made up of 14 amino acids. CDR1 is MNHEY, CDR2 SVGAGI, per germline. CDR3 nucleotide sequence: TGTGCCAGCAGACTCCGACAGGGCGGTCAGCCCCAGCATTTT. It encodes CASRLRQGGQPQHF.

This chain joins TRBV28 and TRBJ1-4; no clear D. The CDR3 is made up of 14 amino acids. V was trimmed by 4 bases and J by 6 bases, leaving 12 bases between them. CDR1 MDHEN and CDR2 SYDVKM come from the germline V gene. CDR3 in DNA: TGTGCCAGCAGTTCCCCGAACCTACATGAAAAACTGTTTTTT. This codes for CASSSPNLHEKLFF.

This clone occurred once. A junction end diverges from the germline sequence, so it may reflect a read error. The chain links TRBV14 to TRBJ2-7; D call uncertain. CDR3 length: 12 amino acids. CDR1 is SGHDN, CDR2 FVKESK, per germline. The CDR3 nucleotides are TGTGCCAGCAGCCAAGACCGCTACAAGCAGTACTTC. Protein sequence: CASSQDRYKQYF.

The rearrangement links TRBV6-6 to TRBJ1-2, with D possibly TRBD1 on 6 matching bases. Trimming took 2 bases from V and 14 from J, leaving 15 bases between them. The CDR3 spans 12 residues. Germline-derived CDR1 and CDR2 are MNHNY and SVGAGI (reference sequence). The CDR3 spells CASSYPRQVLTF. CDR3 in DNA: TGTGCCAGCAGTTACCCCAGACAGGTTTTAACCTTC.

The count of this clone is one. The genes are TRBV5-5 and TRBJ1-4; 7 positions match TRBD1. After removal of 5 bases from V and 3 bases from J, the junction contained 4 bases not matched to a gene. The CDR3 extends over 14 amino acids. From germline, CDR1 is SGHKS and CDR2 YYEKEE (reference sequence). CDR3 residues: CASRPTGPNEKLFF. CDR3 bases: TGTGCCAGCAGACCGACAGGGCCTAATGAAAAACTGTTTTTT. Full variable domain (missing parts from reference TRBV5-5 and TRBJ1-4): DAGVTQSPTHLIKTRGQQVTLRCSPISGHKSVSWYQQVLGQGPQFIFQYYEKEERGRGNFPDRFSARQFPNYSSELNVNALLLGDSALYLCASRPTGPNEKLFFGSGTQLSVL.

V and J are TRBV6-2 or TRBV6-3 and TRBJ1-2; D remains ambiguous. Germline assignment: CDR1 MNHEY and CDR2 SVGEGT. V was clipped by 0 bases and J by 4 bases, with 15 bases between them. This CDR3 is built from 16 residues. CDR3 DNA sequence: TGTGCCAGCAGTTACTCAGGGCTCAAAAGAATCTATGGCTACACCTTC. Translated, it gives CASSYSGLKRIYGYTF.

The CDR3 DNA reads TGTGCCAGCAGCTTGCCATTGACAGGGGGAGGGTCACCCCTCCACTTT. Translated: CASSLPLTGGGSPLHF. The chain recombines TRBV5-4 with TRBJ1-6; 9 nucleotides agree with TRBD1. The CDR3 covers 16 residues. Trimming at V came to 1 base and at J to 10 bases, leaving 9 bases not matched to a gene. Germline CDR1 reads SGHNT; CDR2 reads YYREEE (reference sequence).

V is TRBV15 and J is TRBJ2-1; TRBD2 might be the D (7 bases). V gave up 2 bases and J gave up 6 bases, with 11 bases separating them. Looked up from germline, CDR1 is LNHNV and CDR2 is YYDKDF (reference sequence). The CDR3 is 14 amino acids. The CDR3 spells CATSRPGGTNEQFF. In nucleotides, the CDR3 is TGTGCCACCAGCAGACCGGGGGGCACCAATGAGCAGTTCTTC.

This chain uses TRBV13 with TRBJ2-7; D may match TRBD1 or TRBD2 (6 bases each). Germline V gene lookup returns CDR1 PRHDT and CDR2 FYEKMQ (reference sequence). This CDR3 comprises 15 residues. V was shortened by 6 bases and J by 0 bases, with 15 bases between the two germline ends. DNA for the CDR3: TGTGCCAGCAGGAAGACCGGGGGCAACTCCTACGAGCAGTACTTC. Translating gives CASRKTGGNSYEQYF. Using reference TRBV13 and TRBJ2-7 for the parts outside the CDR3, the full variable domain is AAGVIQSPRHLIKEKRETATLKCYPIPRHDTVYWYQQGPGQDPQFLISFYEKMQSDKGSIPDRFSAQQFSDYHSELNMSSLELGDSALYFCASRKTGGNSYEQYFGPGTRLTVT.

The chain carries TRBV29-1 and TRBJ1-6; 9 bases fit TRBD1. Germline V CDR1 and CDR2: SQVTM, ANQGSEA. The CDR3 extends over 14 amino acids. V was clipped by 4 bases and J by 8 bases; unmatched bases: 6. The CDR3 DNA sequence: TGCAGCGTTGCAACAGGGGGCGCAGATTCACCCCTCCACTTT. Its protein is CSVATGGADSPLHF.

This chain connects TRBV28 to TRBJ1-1; tentatively, D is TRBD1 (6 bases). V was cut by 5 bases and J by 3 bases, with 22 bases left in between. This CDR3 comprises 17 residues. Germline CDR1 MDHEN, CDR2 SYDVKM. The CDR3 bases are TGTGCCAGCAGTCCCCTGGGGGCAGGCGGGGTGTACACTGAAGCTTTCTTT. It encodes CASSPLGAGGVYTEAFF.

This rearrangement joins TRBV12-3 or TRBV12-4 to TRBJ1-2; D remains ambiguous. CDR3 length: 12 residues. Trimming stripped 4 bases from V and 1 base from J, with 4 bases between. The chain's CDR3 is CASSSDNYGYTF. CDR3 bases: TGTGCCAGCAGTTCGGATAACTATGGCTACACCTTC.

The chain recombines TRBV19 with TRBJ1-5, with a weak D call TRBD1 (5 bases). CDR1 is LNHDA, CDR2 SQIVND, per germline (reference sequence). Trimming removed 6 bases at V and 0 bases at J, with 12 bases between. The CDR3 length is 15 residues. CDR3 in DNA: TGTGCCAGTAGCCTTACAGGAACTAGCAATCAGCCCCAGCATTTT. Amino acids: CASSLTGTSNQPQHF.

The chain joins TRBV7-9 to TRBJ2-7; D possibly corresponds to TRBD2 (6 bases). V lost 0 bases to trimming and J lost 0 bases, with 9 bases between them. Germline CDR1 is SEHNR and CDR2 is FQNEAQ (reference sequence). The CDR3 sequence is 15 residues long. In DNA, the CDR3 is TGTGCCAGCAGCTTAGCGGGGGGACCCTCCTACGAGCAGTACTTC. It codes for CASSLAGGPSYEQYF.

V usage is TRBV3-1 (or the pseudogene TRBV3-2) and J usage is TRBJ2-3; unclear D gene. Trimming cost V 4 bases and J 2 bases, with 13 bases left between them. The V gene's germline CDR1 is LGHDT and CDR2 YNNKEL (reference sequence). This CDR3 has 15 residues. The CDR3 region has the DNA TGTGCCAGCAGCCTCGGTCGAGCCCTCACAGATACGCAGTATTTT. Its translation is CASSLGRALTDTQYF.

This chain connects TRBV27 to TRBJ2-5, with 12 bases identical to TRBD2. With V trimmed by 8 bases and J by 2 bases, 9 bases remained unmatched. CDR3 size: 16 residues. Looked up from germline, CDR1 is MNHEY and CDR2 is SMNVEV (reference sequence). CDR3 protein: CASSGLAGSDQETQYF. The CDR3 DNA reads TGTGCCAGCTCCGGACTAGCGGGGAGCGATCAAGAGACCCAGTACTTC.

A single count supports this clone. This rearrangement joins TRBV30 to TRBJ1-1; D is uncertain. Trimming took off 3 bases at V and 1 base at J, with 15 bases between the two ends. Germline V gives CDR1 GTSNPN, CDR2 SVGIG (reference sequence). This CDR3 region has 15 residues. CDR3 loop: CAWRYSGISNTEAFF. CDR3 nucleotides: TGTGCCTGGAGGTACTCCGGAATATCGAACACTGAAGCTTTCTTT.

The rearrangement uses TRBV10-3 and TRBJ1-4; 9 positions match TRBD1. The CDR3 extends over 17 amino acids. CDR1 and CDR2 from the germline V gene are ENHRY and SYGVKD. The V gene end was trimmed by 3 bases and the J gene end by 2 bases; junction bases not matched to a gene: 7. As DNA, the CDR3 is TGTGCCATCAGTGACCCAGACAGGGGGGTGACTAATGAAAAACTGTTTTTT. The encoded protein is CAISDPDRGVTNEKLFF.

The chain couples TRBV19 to TRBJ1-1; D gene ambiguous. CDR3 length equals 11 residues. Looked up from germline, CDR1 is LNHDA and CDR2 is SQIVND (reference sequence). V was pared by 9 bases and J by 7 bases, with 12 bases between. CDR3 in DNA: TGTGCCAGCCCCCTAGGGAATGAAGCTTTCTTT. Its translation: CASPLGNEAFF.